The sequence of this T cell receptor beta chain was determined in a study of T cell responses to AZD1222 COVID-19 vaccine. About the research overall: Second doses were pooled across both intervals (about 4 or about 12 weeks).

Regarding this clone: Its specificity is unknown.

Overall study findings and caveats: Sampling captured repertoires only after the peak T cell response.

The CDR3 spans 16 residues. Germline lookup yields CDR1 SGHTA and CDR2 FQGNSA. Trimming at V came to 0 bases and at J to 7 bases, leaving 9 bases not matched to a gene. The method was immunoSEQ multiplex PCR; TCRdb's version includes in-frame clones alone and lacks a portion of them. The table lists 99,000 or so clones, 70% to 90% of them singletons. The sequences come from peripheral blood, collected on day 0 of AZD1222 vaccination. The receptor was isolated from an adult in good health. The V gene is TRBV7-2, the J gene TRBJ2-1, with 7 bases aligning to TRBD2. The CDR3 is CASSLASGLGMNEQFF. CDR3 sequence (DNA): TGTGCCAGCAGCTTAGCTAGCGGGCTGGGGATGAATGAGCAGTTCTTC.